The 8 T cell receptor beta chains in this list originate from one sample, sequenced in a study of identical twins. TCRdb itself ran the 5' RACE reads through MiXCR, one entry per CDR3 protein. This table holds hundreds of thousands of distinct CDR3 sequences, 9% to 15% found once. This same sample was also taken into another study, of yellow fever vaccine responses in identical twins.

The sequencing sample was made of CD8+ T cells sorted from blood. These receptors were collected from a woman younger than 35 in good health.

The table lists this clonotype with a few counts. The gene calls are TRBV11-3 and TRBJ2-1, with 12 positions matching TRBD2. The germline V gene has CDR1 SGHNT and CDR2 YENEEA. This CDR3 is 16 amino acids long. J lost 4 bases, V lost 6 bases, and 7 bases had no gene match. CDR3 DNA sequence: TGTGCCAGCAGTACCCGACTAGCGGGGGAGTACAATGAGCAGTTCTTC. It encodes CASSTRLAGEYNEQFF. Full variable domain (remainder filled in from reference TRBV11-3 and TRBJ2-1): EAGVVQSPRYKIIEKKQPVAFWCNPISGHNTLYWYLQNLGQGPELLIRYENEEAVDDSQLPKDRFSAERLKGVDSTLKIQPAELGDSAVYLCASSTRLAGEYNEQFFGPGTRLTVL.

This clonotype was observed a few times. The gene calls are TRBV2 and TRBJ2-2; TRBD1 matches at 12 bases. This CDR3 contains 16 residues. Germline loops: CDR1 SNHLY, CDR2 FYNNEI. With V trimmed by 3 bases and J by 6 bases, 5 bases remained unmatched. The DNA of the CDR3 is TGTGCCAGCAGTGAGGGACAGGGGGCTTCTCCCGGGGAGCTGTTTTTT. It translates to CASSEGQGASPGELFF.

This clonotype was recorded many times. This chain uses TRBV25-1 with TRBJ2-2; D is perhaps TRBD1 (6 bases). V shed 3 bases and J shed 3 bases, with 8 bases lying between them. This CDR3 comprises 14 residues. Germline V lookup: CDR1 MGHDK, CDR2 SYGVNS. CDR3 loop: CASSDHRDTGELFF. The CDR3 DNA reads TGTGCCAGCAGTGATCACAGGGACACCGGGGAGCTGTTTTTT.

This clonotype was counted between two and nine times. Here the CDR3 reads CAISEGASPNYGYTF. The CDR3 region has the DNA TGTGCCATCAGTGAGGGGGCGAGCCCTAACTATGGCTACACCTTC. The rearrangement uses TRBV10-3 and TRBJ1-2, with a possible D match to TRBD1 (5 bases). Germline V gene data show CDR1 as ENHRY and CDR2 as SYGVKD. Trimming left V 2 bases short and J 0 bases short, with 10 bases between. This CDR3 is built from 15 residues.

The rearrangement uses TRBV5-1 and TRBJ2-1, with 11 bases lining up with TRBD1. V gave up 2 bases and J gave up 5 bases; unmatched junction bases: 12. There are 18 residues in the CDR3. Germline V gene lookup returns CDR1 SGHRS and CDR2 YFSETQ. CDR3 bases: TGCGCCAGCAGCTTCCCGGGACAGGGGGTAAGGGTTAACAATGAGCAGTTCTTC. Protein product: CASSFPGQGVRVNNEQFF.

This clonotype has only a few counts. The V gene is TRBV27, the J gene TRBJ2-1, with 8 nucleotides matching TRBD1. V lost 6 bases, J lost 4 bases, and 8 bases stayed unmatched. Germline V gene sequence: CDR1 MNHEY, CDR2 SMNVEV (reference sequence). CDR3 length equals 15 residues. CDR3 sequence reads: CASRPWTGTYNEQFF. CDR3 coding DNA: TGTGCCAGCAGACCGTGGACAGGGACATACAATGAGCAGTTCTTC.

Only a few counts were recorded for this clonotype. The chain carries TRBV20-1 and TRBJ2-5; no clear D. Germline V gene sequence: CDR1 DFQATT, CDR2 SNEGSKA (reference sequence). V was cut by 5 bases and J by 3 bases, with 19 bases left in between. The CDR3 sequence is 15 residues long. In DNA form, the CDR3 reads TGCAGTGCTCCCCTGAGAGGAGCACCAAAAGAGACCCAGTACTTC. This translates into CSAPLRGAPKETQYF.

The gene calls are TRBV5-4 and TRBJ1-2, with TRBD1 as a possible D gene (6 bases). There are 13 residues in the CDR3. The V gene's germline CDR1 is SGHNT and CDR2 YYREEE (reference sequence). V was shortened by 7 bases and J by 0 bases, with 10 bases between the two germline ends. In nucleotides, the CDR3 is TGTGCCAGCCGGGACAATCCTAACTATGGCTACACCTTC. It codes for CASRDNPNYGYTF. Complete variable domain (other parts from reference TRBV5-4 and TRBJ1-2): ETGVTQSPTHLIKTRGQQVTLRCSSQSGHNTVSWYQQALGQGPQFIFQYYREEENGRGNFPPRFSGLQFPNYSSELNVNALELDDSALYLCASRDNPNYGYTFGSGTRLTVV.